This T cell receptor beta chain derives from a study of T cells in tumors after PD-1 blockade. Study at large: Patients received pembrolizumab 200 mg every 3 weeks or cemiplimab 350 mg every 2 weeks.

Sequencing was performed with immunoSEQ multiplex PCR; in TCRdb, only in-frame clones are kept and a portion is missing. The sample consists of more than 50,000 clones, less than 85% of them appearing once. CDR1 is ENHRY and CDR2 is SYGVKD in the germline V gene. CDR3 length: 14 residues. V lost 3 bases to trimming and J lost 4 bases, with 12 bases between them. This receptor was obtained from a human donor with basal cell carcinoma. The sequences come from PBMCs, collected after anti-PD-1 treatment. The chain is built from TRBV10-3 and TRBJ1-2; maybe TRBD1 (5 bases). Here the CDR3 reads CAISEGHGVYGYTF. CDR3 bases: TGTGCCATCAGTGAAGGACACGGGGTCTATGGCTACACCTTC.